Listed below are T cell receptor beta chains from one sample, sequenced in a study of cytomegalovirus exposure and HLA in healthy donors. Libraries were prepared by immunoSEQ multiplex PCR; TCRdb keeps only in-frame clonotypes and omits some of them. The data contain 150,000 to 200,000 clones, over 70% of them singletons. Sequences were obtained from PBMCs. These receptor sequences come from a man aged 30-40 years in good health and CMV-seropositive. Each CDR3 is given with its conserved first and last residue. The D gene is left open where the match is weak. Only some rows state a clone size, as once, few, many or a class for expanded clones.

CDR3 DNA: TGTGCCAGCAGCTTAGCGGTTAGCGGACCCTACGAGCAGTACTTC; CDR3 protein: CASSLAVSGPYEQYF; D gene: .; J gene: TRBJ2-7; V gene: TRBV7-2; clone size: few
CDR3 DNA: TGTGCCAGCAGCCAAGATTGGCTAGCGGGGAGGGGCCTCACAGATACGCAGTATTTT; CDR3 protein: CASSQDWLAGRGLTDTQYF; D gene: TRBD2; J gene: TRBJ2-3; V gene: TRBV14; clone size: .
CDR3 DNA: TGTGCCTGGGAAAGACAGGGCAATTCACCCCTCCACTTT; CDR3 protein: CAWERQGNSPLHF; D gene: TRBD1; J gene: TRBJ1-6; V gene: TRBV30; clone size: .
CDR3 DNA: TGTGCCAGCAGCCCTGGGACAGGCCGCCCCAATTCACCCCTCCACTTT; CDR3 protein: CASSPGTGRPNSPLHF; D gene: TRBD1; J gene: TRBJ1-6; V gene: TRBV7-2; clone size: once
CDR3 DNA: TGCAGCGTGGCGGGACGACTTAGACAGGGCTACACCTTC; CDR3 protein: CSVAGRLRQGYTF; D gene: .; J gene: TRBJ1-2; V gene: TRBV29-1; clone size: .
CDR3 DNA: TGTGCCAGCAGCACGACTAGCGGGAGTTGGGAGACCCAGTACTTC; CDR3 protein: CASSTTSGSWETQYF; D gene: TRBD2; J gene: TRBJ2-5; V gene: TRBV7-2; clone size: .
CDR3 DNA: TGTGCCAGCCGCCAGAACCTGGAGACCCAGTACTTC; CDR3 protein: CASRQNLETQYF; D gene: .; J gene: TRBJ2-5; V gene: TRBV11-2; clone size: .
CDR3 DNA: TGCGCCAGCAGCGGCGGGACAGGGCTCGAGGAAAAACTGTTTTTT; CDR3 protein: CASSGGTGLEEKLFF; D gene: TRBD1; J gene: TRBJ1-4; V gene: TRBV5-1; clone size: .
CDR3 DNA: TGCAGCGTCCCCGCCCCCGGGGTCCGAGAGACCCAGTACTTC; CDR3 protein: CSVPAPGVRETQYF; D gene: .; J gene: TRBJ2-5; V gene: TRBV29-1; clone size: .
CDR3 DNA: TGTGCCAGTAGTATAGAGGGCGGCTGGGGGGAGGAAAAACTGTTTTTT; CDR3 protein: CASSIEGGWGEEKLFF; D gene: .; J gene: TRBJ1-4; V gene: TRBV19; clone size: .
CDR3 DNA: TGTGCCAGCAGTTACATAAGCGGACAAGAGACCCAGTACTTC; CDR3 protein: CASSYISGQETQYF; D gene: .; J gene: TRBJ2-5; V gene: TRBV6-6; clone size: .
CDR3 DNA: TGTGCCAGTCAGGGGGCGGGACAGCCCCAGCATTTT; CDR3 protein: CASQGAGQPQHF; D gene: TRBD1; J gene: TRBJ1-5; V gene: TRBV19; clone size: .
CDR3 DNA: TGTGCCAGCGGTTGGACTAGCGGAGTCACAGATACGCAGTATTTT; CDR3 protein: CASGWTSGVTDTQYF; D gene: TRBD2; J gene: TRBJ2-3; V gene: TRBV7-9; clone size: .
CDR3 DNA: TGTGCCAGCAGTTTATCGGCAGGTCTACTCTACGAGCAGTACTTC; CDR3 protein: CASSLSAGLLYEQYF; D gene: .; J gene: TRBJ2-7; V gene: TRBV27; clone size: once
CDR3 DNA: TGTGCCAGTAGCGATCCGGGACTAGCGGGAGTGGTTGGTGAGCAGTTCTTC; CDR3 protein: CASSDPGLAGVVGEQFF; D gene: TRBD2; J gene: TRBJ2-1; V gene: TRBV19; clone size: .
CDR3 DNA: TGCGCCAGCCGCACAGGGGTGGGTTCACCCCTCCACTTT; CDR3 protein: CASRTGVGSPLHF; D gene: TRBD1; J gene: TRBJ1-6; V gene: TRBV5-1; clone size: few
CDR3 DNA: TGCGCCAGCAGTGATAGACTAGCGGGGGGCCCCACCGGGGAGCTGTTTTTT; CDR3 protein: CASSDRLAGGPTGELFF; D gene: TRBD2; J gene: TRBJ2-2; V gene: TRBV10-1; clone size: once
CDR3 DNA: TGTGCCAGCAACCGGGGACAGGGGAGCAATCAGCCCCAGCATTTT; CDR3 protein: CASNRGQGSNQPQHF; D gene: TRBD1; J gene: TRBJ1-5; V gene: TRBV2; clone size: .
CDR3 DNA: TGTGCCAGCAGCGACCAGGGACAGATCTACAATGAGCAGTTCTTC; CDR3 protein: CASSDQGQIYNEQFF; D gene: TRBD1; J gene: TRBJ2-1; V gene: TRBV5-4; clone size: .
CDR3 DNA: TGCGCCAGCAGCCAAGATGCAACCCTAGACAGGTTAAACACTGAAGCTTTCTTT; CDR3 protein: CASSQDATLDRLNTEAFF; D gene: .; J gene: TRBJ1-1; V gene: TRBV4-1; clone size: .
CDR3 DNA: TGCAGCATCGGACTAGCGGGAGCGAGTGAGCAGTTCTTC; CDR3 protein: CSIGLAGASEQFF; D gene: TRBD2; J gene: TRBJ2-1; V gene: TRBV29-1; clone size: few
CDR3 DNA: TGTGCCAGCAGATTTACCGGGACAGGACTCTACGAGCAGTACTTC; CDR3 protein: CASRFTGTGLYEQYF; D gene: TRBD1; J gene: TRBJ2-7; V gene: TRBV27; clone size: .
CDR3 DNA: TGCAGCGTTGAAGATCATCCGGGACAATTGACAGATACGCAGTATTTT; CDR3 protein: CSVEDHPGQLTDTQYF; D gene: .; J gene: TRBJ2-3; V gene: TRBV29-1; clone size: .
CDR3 DNA: TGTGCCAGCAGCTTAGTTCGGGATCAGCCCCAGCATTTT; CDR3 protein: CASSLVRDQPQHF; D gene: .; J gene: TRBJ1-5; V gene: TRBV7-2; clone size: few
CDR3 DNA: TGTGCCAGCAGCTTAGTAGGGGATGGGGATACGCAGTATTTT; CDR3 protein: CASSLVGDGDTQYF; D gene: .; J gene: TRBJ2-3; V gene: TRBV7-2; clone size: .
CDR3 DNA: TGTGCCAGCGCCCACAGGGGGAGCGGTGAAAAACTGTTTTTT; CDR3 protein: CASAHRGSGEKLFF; D gene: TRBD1; J gene: TRBJ1-4; V gene: TRBV6-5; clone size: .
CDR3 DNA: TGCGCCAGCAGCCAAAATAGGAGGAATTACGAGCAGTACTTC; CDR3 protein: CASSQNRRNYEQYF; D gene: .; J gene: TRBJ2-7; V gene: TRBV4-3; clone size: .
CDR3 DNA: TGTGCCAGCAGTAGGGCCGGCAGGGCCTGGCCCACTGAAGCTTTCTTT; CDR3 protein: CASSRAGRAWPTEAFF; D gene: .; J gene: TRBJ1-1; V gene: TRBV27; clone size: .
CDR3 DNA: TGTGCCAGCAGCGCCCAAACAGGGTTTAAGACCCAGTACTTC; CDR3 protein: CASSAQTGFKTQYF; D gene: .; J gene: TRBJ2-5; V gene: TRBV2; clone size: .
CDR3 DNA: TGTGCCAGCAGTGACTTACAGCGGGGAATCACAGATACGCAGTATTTT; CDR3 protein: CASSDLQRGITDTQYF; D gene: TRBD2; J gene: TRBJ2-3; V gene: TRBV11-2; clone size: .
CDR3 DNA: TGTGCCAGCGCATCGGGTGGCACTGAAGCTTTCTTT; CDR3 protein: CASASGGTEAFF; D gene: .; J gene: TRBJ1-1; V gene: TRBV2; clone size: .
CDR3 DNA: TGTGCCAGTAGTATGGCTAGCGGAGCGAACACCGGGGAGCTGTTTTTT; CDR3 protein: CASSMASGANTGELFF; D gene: TRBD2; J gene: TRBJ2-2; V gene: TRBV19; clone size: .
CDR3 DNA: TGCGCCAGCAGCTTGATTCCTAGCCACTACGAGCAGTACTTC; CDR3 protein: CASSLIPSHYEQYF; D gene: .; J gene: TRBJ2-7; V gene: TRBV5-1; clone size: .
CDR3 DNA: TGTGCCAGCAGCCAAGGAGGACTAGCGGGGGGTAGCACCGGGGAGCTGTTTTTT; CDR3 protein: CASSQGGLAGGSTGELFF; D gene: TRBD2; J gene: TRBJ2-2; V gene: TRBV4-2; clone size: once
CDR3 DNA: TGTGCCATCACTAGCGGGATCACAGATACGCAGTATTTT; CDR3 protein: CAITSGITDTQYF; D gene: TRBD2; J gene: TRBJ2-3; V gene: TRBV10-3; clone size: once
CDR3 DNA: TGTGCCAGCAGCTTACGAACAGTCAGCACAGATACGCAGTATTTT; CDR3 protein: CASSLRTVSTDTQYF; D gene: .; J gene: TRBJ2-3; V gene: TRBV7-6; clone size: .
CDR3 DNA: TGTGCCAGCAGTTACTCGGGGCAGTTTAAGGGGGGCTACACCTTC; CDR3 protein: CASSYSGQFKGGYTF; D gene: .; J gene: TRBJ1-2; V gene: TRBV6-5; clone size: .
CDR3 DNA: TGTGCCAGCAGTTACGTCTATAGTAGCGGGGTCCACGAGCAGTACTTC; CDR3 protein: CASSYVYSSGVHEQYF; D gene: TRBD2; J gene: TRBJ2-7; V gene: TRBV6-5; clone size: .
CDR3 DNA: TGCGCCAGCAGTGTTACAGGGGGCGAATATGGCTACACCTTC; CDR3 protein: CASSVTGGEYGYTF; D gene: TRBD1; J gene: TRBJ1-2; V gene: TRBV10-2; clone size: .
CDR3 DNA: TGTGCCAGCAGTGGGGGGACAGGGGGCTCTGGAAACACCATATATTTT; CDR3 protein: CASSGGTGGSGNTIYF; D gene: TRBD1; J gene: TRBJ1-3; V gene: TRBV2; clone size: .
CDR3 DNA: TGCGCCAGCAGTGAGTTGATTATATCGGGACATGACTATGGCTACACCTTC; CDR3 protein: CASSELIISGHDYGYTF; D gene: .; J gene: TRBJ1-2; V gene: TRBV10-2; clone size: .
CDR3 DNA: TGTGCCAGCAGCCAAGATAGGAGACCAGACGCCGGGGAGCTGTTTTTT; CDR3 protein: CASSQDRRPDAGELFF; D gene: .; J gene: TRBJ2-2; V gene: TRBV4-2; clone size: .
CDR3 DNA: TGCGCCAGCAGCCAAGAAGTTGGGGACAGAGGCTACGAGCAGTACTTC; CDR3 protein: CASSQEVGDRGYEQYF; D gene: TRBD1; J gene: TRBJ2-7; V gene: TRBV4-1; clone size: .
CDR3 DNA: TGTGCCAGCAGCTCCCGGACAGGGGGCTACACTGAAGCTTTCTTT; CDR3 protein: CASSSRTGGYTEAFF; D gene: TRBD1; J gene: TRBJ1-1; V gene: TRBV9; clone size: .
CDR3 DNA: TGCGCCAGCAGCTCGGCTAGCGACGGGGAGCAGTACTTC; CDR3 protein: CASSSASDGEQYF; D gene: .; J gene: TRBJ2-7; V gene: TRBV5-1; clone size: .
CDR3 DNA: TGTGCCAGCAGCTTACGAGAGGGAGCCTACTCTGGAAACACCATATATTTT; CDR3 protein: CASSLREGAYSGNTIYF; D gene: .; J gene: TRBJ1-3; V gene: TRBV11-3; clone size: few
CDR3 DNA: TGTGCCAGCAGTCGGGGGGCCTCCGAGCAGTACTTC; CDR3 protein: CASSRGASEQYF; D gene: .; J gene: TRBJ2-7; V gene: TRBV7-9; clone size: .
CDR3 DNA: TGTGCCAGCAGCGTAGGAAGGAGGGCAGCCTTCCAAGAGACCCAGTACTTC; CDR3 protein: CASSVGRRAAFQETQYF; D gene: .; J gene: TRBJ2-5; V gene: TRBV9; clone size: .
CDR3 DNA: TGTGCCAGCTCACCAATACAGGGGTTTGGACAAACGCAGTATTTT; CDR3 protein: CASSPIQGFGQTQYF; D gene: TRBD1; J gene: TRBJ2-3; V gene: TRBV18; clone size: .
CDR3 DNA: TGTGCCAGCACTAGCGGAGCCTACAATGAGCAGTTCTTC; CDR3 protein: CASTSGAYNEQFF; D gene: TRBD2; J gene: TRBJ2-1; V gene: TRBV27; clone size: .
CDR3 DNA: TGCGCCAGCAGTCCACCCCCGGGGGGGCGAAGGGAAAAACTGTTTTTT; CDR3 protein: CASSPPPGGRREKLFF; D gene: .; J gene: TRBJ1-4; V gene: TRBV10-2; clone size: few
CDR3 DNA: TGTGCCAGCAGCTTAGCGGGCCTTTCCTACAATGAGCAGTTCTTC; CDR3 protein: CASSLAGLSYNEQFF; D gene: .; J gene: TRBJ2-1; V gene: TRBV7-9; clone size: .
CDR3 DNA: TGTGCCAGCAGCCCACGGGGGGCCACCTATTACGAGCAGTACTTC; CDR3 protein: CASSPRGATYYEQYF; D gene: .; J gene: TRBJ2-7; V gene: TRBV7-2; clone size: .
CDR3 DNA: TGTGCCAGCATGGCCGCCGACAGGTATTTT; CDR3 protein: CASMAADRYF; D gene: .; J gene: TRBJ1-5; V gene: TRBV6-1; clone size: .